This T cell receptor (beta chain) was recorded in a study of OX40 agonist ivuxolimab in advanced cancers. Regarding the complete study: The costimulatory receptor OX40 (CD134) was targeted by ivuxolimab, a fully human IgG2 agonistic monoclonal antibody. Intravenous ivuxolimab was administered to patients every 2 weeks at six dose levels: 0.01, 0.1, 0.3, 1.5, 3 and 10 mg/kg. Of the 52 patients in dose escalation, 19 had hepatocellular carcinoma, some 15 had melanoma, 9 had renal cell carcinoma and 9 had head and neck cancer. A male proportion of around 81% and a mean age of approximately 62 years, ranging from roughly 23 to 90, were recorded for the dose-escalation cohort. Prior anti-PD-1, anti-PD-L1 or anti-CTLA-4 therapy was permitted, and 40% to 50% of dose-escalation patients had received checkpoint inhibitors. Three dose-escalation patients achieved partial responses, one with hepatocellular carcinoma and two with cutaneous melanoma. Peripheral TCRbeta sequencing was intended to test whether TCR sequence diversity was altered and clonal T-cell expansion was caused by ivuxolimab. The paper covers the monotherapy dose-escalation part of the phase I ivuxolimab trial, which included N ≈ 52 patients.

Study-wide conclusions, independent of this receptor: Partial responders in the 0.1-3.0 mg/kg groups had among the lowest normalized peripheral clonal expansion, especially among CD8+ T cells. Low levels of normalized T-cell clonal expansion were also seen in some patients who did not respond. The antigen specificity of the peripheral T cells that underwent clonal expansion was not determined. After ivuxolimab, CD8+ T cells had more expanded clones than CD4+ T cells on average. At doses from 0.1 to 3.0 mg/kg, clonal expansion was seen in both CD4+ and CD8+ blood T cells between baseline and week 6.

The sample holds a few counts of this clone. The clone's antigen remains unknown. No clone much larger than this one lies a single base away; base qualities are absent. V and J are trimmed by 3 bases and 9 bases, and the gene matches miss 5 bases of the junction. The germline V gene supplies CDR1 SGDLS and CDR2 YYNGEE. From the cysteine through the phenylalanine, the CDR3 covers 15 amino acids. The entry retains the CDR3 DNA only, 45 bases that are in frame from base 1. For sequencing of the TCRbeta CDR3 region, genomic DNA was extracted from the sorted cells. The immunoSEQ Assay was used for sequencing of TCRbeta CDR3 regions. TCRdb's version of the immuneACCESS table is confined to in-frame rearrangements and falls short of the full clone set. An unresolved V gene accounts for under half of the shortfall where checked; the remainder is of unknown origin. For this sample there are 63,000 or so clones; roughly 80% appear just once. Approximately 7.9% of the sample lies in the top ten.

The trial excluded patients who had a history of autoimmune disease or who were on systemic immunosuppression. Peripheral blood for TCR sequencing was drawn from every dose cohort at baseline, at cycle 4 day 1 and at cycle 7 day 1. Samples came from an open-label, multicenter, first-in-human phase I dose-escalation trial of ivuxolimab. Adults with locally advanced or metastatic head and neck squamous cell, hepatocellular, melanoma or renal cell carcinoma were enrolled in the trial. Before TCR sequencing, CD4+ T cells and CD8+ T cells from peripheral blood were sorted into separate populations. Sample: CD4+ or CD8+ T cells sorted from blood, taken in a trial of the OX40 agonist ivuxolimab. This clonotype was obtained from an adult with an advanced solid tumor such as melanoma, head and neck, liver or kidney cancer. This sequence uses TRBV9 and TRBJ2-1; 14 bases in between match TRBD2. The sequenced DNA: TGTGCCAGCAGCGCCCGGACTAGCGGGAGGACTGAGCAGTTCTTC. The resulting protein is CASSARTSGRTEQFF.